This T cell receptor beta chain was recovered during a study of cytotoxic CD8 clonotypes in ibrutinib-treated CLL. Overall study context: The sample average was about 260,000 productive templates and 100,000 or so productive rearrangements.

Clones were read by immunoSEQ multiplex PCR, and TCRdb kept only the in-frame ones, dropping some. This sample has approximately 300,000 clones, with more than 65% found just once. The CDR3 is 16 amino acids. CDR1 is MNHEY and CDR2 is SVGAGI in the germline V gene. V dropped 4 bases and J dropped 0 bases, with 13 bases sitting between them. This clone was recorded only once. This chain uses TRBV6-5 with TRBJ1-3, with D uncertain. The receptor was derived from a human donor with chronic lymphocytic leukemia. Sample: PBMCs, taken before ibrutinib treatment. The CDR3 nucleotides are TGTGCCAGCAGTTTCGCGGGAAGAGGCTCTGGAAACACCATATATTTT. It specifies CASSFAGRGSGNTIYF.